This T cell receptor (beta chain) is drawn from a study of vaccination effects on CD4 cells after COVID-19. Study information: Each culture well received a few million PBMC. These cells were then cultured in IMDM with 9 to 10 IU/ml IL-2 and about 9.9 ug/ml peptides.

Study-level findings and limits: Clones arising from infection and from vaccination showed marked clonal contraction late after vaccination.

As concerns this clone: What it binds is unknown.

It was after 10 days of culture that CD4+ T cells were isolated. Two doses of BNT162b2 or mRNA-1273 vaccine were administered to participants. According to the study, vaccine recipients showed no prior SARS-CoV-2 infection and negative nucleocapsid antibodies. The authors exchanged half the medium for IL-2 medium on days 3 and 7. The CDR3 is 16 residues long. The germline gives CDR1 SGHRS, CDR2 YFSETQ. V was trimmed by 6 bases and J by 4 bases, leaving 21 bases between them. The protocol was immunoSEQ multiplex PCR, while the TCRdb copy is restricted to in-frame clones and leaves out a portion. The data hold fewer than 75,000 clones, with 78% observed a single time.

The rearrangement joins TRBV5-1 to TRBJ2-3; D is perhaps TRBD2 (6 bases). This receptor was obtained from a human donor who received a COVID-19 vaccine. Sequenced material: CD4+ T cells from PBMCs cultured without peptide, taken after COVID-19 vaccination. The CDR3 DNA reads as TGCGCCAGCACCCCGGTTGCGGGATGGGGTGCAGATACGCAGTATTTT. Encoded protein: CASTPVAGWGADTQYF.